Listed below are T cell receptor beta chains from one sample, sequenced in a study of shared clonotypes between healthy human individuals. Assay used: immunoSEQ multiplex PCR; TCRdb lists only in-frame clones, some missing. The sample comprises over 1.5 million clones, 95% to 99% of which are singletons, and roughly 0.4% rests with the top ten. The material sequenced was naive CD4+ T cells sorted from blood. These receptors were collected from a man aged 25 to 40 in good health. The CDR3 runs from the conserved cysteine through the conserved F or W. The order of the fields is J gene, D gene, V gene, CDR3 DNA, CDR3 protein. The D gene is left open where the match is weak.

TRBJ2-1	TRBD2	TRBV11-2	TGTGCCAGCAGCTTAGCCCGGACTAGCGGGAGCATAAGCGATGAGCAGTTCTTC	CASSLARTSGSISDEQFF
TRBJ2-7	TRBD2	TRBV5-5	TGTGCCAGCAGCAATCTTCTAGGGTCTAGCGGGAGTTCCTACGAGCAGTACTTC	CASSNLLGSSGSSYEQYF
TRBJ2-7	TRBD1	TRBV7-6	TGTGCCAGCAGCTTGGACAGGGGCTACGAGCAGTACTTC	CASSLDRGYEQYF
TRBJ2-5	TRBD1	TRBV4-1	TGCGCCAGCAGCTCAGGGACAGGGCTGAGGGAGACCCAGTACTTC	CASSSGTGLRETQYF
TRBJ2-1	NA	TRBV5-4	TGTGCCAGCAGCTTAGCTGGCCGGACGTACAATGAGCAGTTCTTC	CASSLAGRTYNEQFF
TRBJ1-2	NA	TRBV5-5	TGTGCCAGCAGCTTGCAGTCCTACTATGGCTACACCTTC	CASSLQSYYGYTF
TRBJ2-7	TRBD2	TRBV6-5	TGTGCCAGCAGTTACGGTTCGCCTAGCGGGAGTAGTACTCCGTACTTC	CASSYGSPSGSSTPYF
TRBJ1-1	NA	TRBV30	TGTGCCGGCACAGGTCACACTGAAGCTTTCTTT	CAGTGHTEAFF
TRBJ1-1	NA	TRBV27	TGTGCCAGCAAAAGGACCTTGAACACTGAAGCTTTCTTT	CASKRTLNTEAFF
TRBJ2-7	TRBD2	TRBV4-1	TGCGCCAGCAGCCCTGGGACTAGCGGACTCCATCCGGGGCAGCAGTACTTC	CASSPGTSGLHPGQQYF
TRBJ2-5	NA	TRBV18	TGTGCCAGCTCACCGGGGCAAGAGACCCAGTACTTC	CASSPGQETQYF
TRBJ2-7	NA	TRBV29-1	TGCAGCGTTGCGGCGGCAGGTCGTGGGGGCGAGCAGTACTTC	CSVAAAGRGGEQYF
TRBJ1-2	TRBD1	TRBV5-1	TGCGCCAGCAGAACCGGACAGGGCTATGGCTACACCTTC	CASRTGQGYGYTF
TRBJ1-4	NA	TRBV28	TGTGCCAGCAGCCTCTCCCTTTTCGGTAATGAAAAACTGTTTTTT	CASSLSLFGNEKLFF
TRBJ2-7	NA	TRBV7-2	TGTGCCAGCAGCCCAGGGGGGCGGAGCCTTGGAGTGCAGTACTTC	CASSPGGRSLGVQYF
TRBJ2-1	TRBD2	TRBV9	TGTGCCAGCAGCTTTCGGACTAGCGGGCTTAACAATGAGCAGTTCTTC	CASSFRTSGLNNEQFF
TRBJ2-7	NA	TRBV10-3	TGTGCCACTATGGGGACGGCCCAGCTCTACGAGCAGTACTTC	CATMGTAQLYEQYF
TRBJ1-1	NA	TRBV15	TGTGCCACCAGCAGTCTAGGCACTGAAGCTTTCTTT	CATSSLGTEAFF
TRBJ2-5	TRBD2	TRBV29-1	TGCAGCGTTTCATTAGCGGGACCCCCAGCAGAGACCCAGTACTTC	CSVSLAGPPAETQYF
TRBJ2-1	TRBD2	TRBV28	TGTGCCAGCAGGGCCCCTAGCGGGTCCTACAATGAGCAGTTCTTC	CASRAPSGSYNEQFF
TRBJ2-4	TRBD1	TRBV18	TGTGCCAGCTCACCAAACAGGGGTGACATTCAGTACTTC	CASSPNRGDIQYF
TRBJ2-5	TRBD1	TRBV25-1	TGTGCCAGCAGTGAATTTTCCCAGGACAGGTACCAAGAGACCCAGTACTTC	CASSEFSQDRYQETQYF
TRBJ2-7	TRBD2	TRBV6-5	TGTGCCAGCGGCCCTCCCGGGCGGGAGGGAAGACAGTACTTC	CASGPPGREGRQYF
TRBJ1-4	TRBD1	TRBV7-6	TGTGCCAGCACCGACTTAGTTGGGACAGCCATTAGAGGGAATGAAAAACTGTTTTTT	CASTDLVGTAIRGNEKLFF
TRBJ2-4	NA	TRBV11-2	TGTGCCAGCAGCTCTCGGGCGCAAAACATTCAGTACTTC	CASSSRAQNIQYF
TRBJ2-7	NA	TRBV9	TGTGCCAGCAGCGTAGCTGGACAGTCCTACGAGCAGTACTTC	CASSVAGQSYEQYF